The 25 T cell receptor beta chains below come from one sample, sequenced in a study of T cell repertoires in cytomegalovirus infection. TCRdb fed the reads into MiXCR, producing one record per CDR3 protein. Of approximately 89,000 distinct CDR3 sequences listed, 20% to 30% are singletons. The antigens for these receptors are not known. The sequencing here drew on CD8+ T cells from cultured PBMCs, taken from culture after CMV antigen stimulation. These receptors all come from a human donor in good health (CMV status not recorded). Some clones in this sample may be carry-over from other donors' samples.

This clonotype was counted between two and nine times. The rearrangement uses TRBV5-1 and TRBJ2-7; 10 bases align to TRBD2. Per the germline V gene, CDR1 is SGHRS and CDR2 is YFSETQ. The CDR3 spans 14 residues. The junction had 4 bases not matched to a gene; V was cut back by 4 bases and J by 3 bases. The CDR3 region has the DNA TGCGCCAGCAGCGACAGGACTAGCGGCTACGAGCAGTACTTC. Its protein product is CASSDRTSGYEQYF. Drawing the rest from reference TRBV5-1 and TRBJ2-7, the complete variable domain is KAGVTQTPRYLIKTRGQQVTLSCSPISGHRSVSWYQQTPGQGLQFLFEYFSETQRNKGNFPGRFSGRQFSNSRSEMNVSTLELGDSALYLCASSDRTSGYEQYFGPGTRLTVT.

This clonotype was recorded many times. The rearrangement uses TRBV27 and TRBJ2-1, with 12 bases fitting TRBD2. The CDR3 consists of 15 residues. Trimming cost V 4 bases and J 6 bases; bases outside gene matches: 4. Germline V gene data show CDR1 as MNHEY and CDR2 as SMNVEV (reference sequence). CDR3 amino acids: CASSYTSGGSNEQFF. CDR3 coding DNA: TGTGCCAGCAGTTACACTAGCGGGGGGAGCAATGAGCAGTTCTTC.

This clonotype was detected a few times. The rearrangement joins TRBV2 to TRBJ2-7; 7 bases map to TRBD1. CDR3 size: 16 residues. Germline trimming cut 5 bases from V and 0 bases from J; bases unmatched to any gene: 10. Per the germline V gene, CDR1 is SNHLY and CDR2 is FYNNEI. DNA of the CDR3: TGTGCCAGCAGTCGAGATATGGACAGGTTCTCCTACGAGCAGTACTTC. Residues: CASSRDMDRFSYEQYF.

This clonotype was seen only a few times. The chain carries TRBV28 and TRBJ1-6; possibly TRBD1 for D (5 bases). Germline V gene data show CDR1 as MDHEN and CDR2 as SYDVKM. V shed 3 bases and J shed 8 bases, with 11 bases lying between them. The CDR3 is 14 residues long. The CDR3 region is CASSLRGVDSPLHF. The DNA for the CDR3 is TGTGCCAGCAGTTTGCGGGGGGTGGATTCACCCCTCCACTTT.

This clonotype was found a few times. The chain employs TRBV6-1 and TRBJ2-7; the D gene is possibly TRBD1 (6 bases). CDR3 size: 15 residues. Trimming removed 0 bases from V and 2 bases from J, with 11 bases in between. Per germline, CDR1 MNHNS and CDR2 SASEGT. CDR3 in amino acids: CASSEAGDTTYEQYF. For the CDR3, the DNA is TGTGCCAGCAGTGAAGCCGGGGACACTACCTACGAGCAGTACTTC.

The J gene is TRBJ2-7, the V gene TRBV20-1; TRBD2 agrees at 7 bases. Trimming removed 5 bases from V and 2 bases from J; junction bases left unmatched: 6. Germline V gene sequence: CDR1 DFQATT, CDR2 SNEGSKA (reference sequence). The CDR3 totals 13 residues. The DNA for the CDR3 is TGCAGTGCTGAAGCGGGGAGAACCTACGAGCAGTACTTC. Translating it yields CSAEAGRTYEQYF.

This clonotype has a count of ten or more. This rearrangement joins TRBV10-3 to TRBJ2-1; TRBD2 matches at 7 bases. This CDR3 spans 16 amino acids. Trimming took 3 bases from V and 2 from J; bases not matched to a gene: 7. Germline V CDR1 and CDR2: ENHRY, SYGVKD. The CDR3 loop reads CAISDTGGLTYNEQFF. CDR3 in DNA: TGTGCCATCAGTGACACGGGGGGACTCACCTACAATGAGCAGTTCTTC.

The V call is TRBV19, the J call TRBJ2-3; 10 nucleotides agree with TRBD2. V trimming: 6 bases; J trimming: 0 bases; junction bases outside the gene matches: 6. The germline CDR1 and CDR2 sequences are LNHDA and SQIVND (reference sequence). The CDR3 totals 16 residues. CDR3 bases: TGTGCCAGTAGACTAGCGGGAAAGGGAAGCACAGATACGCAGTATTTT. Its protein product is CASRLAGKGSTDTQYF.

This sequence joins TRBV30 and TRBJ2-7, with 13 positions matching TRBD2. This CDR3 is 16 amino acids long. Germline V CDR1 and CDR2: GTSNPN, SVGIG (reference sequence). V gave up 0 bases and J gave up 5 bases; unmatched junction bases: 7. For the CDR3, the DNA is TGTGCCTGGAGTGTCGGGACTAGCGGGATAGTCGACGAGCAGTACTTC. It encodes CAWSVGTSGIVDEQYF.

V usage is TRBV11-2 and J usage is TRBJ1-1, with D maybe TRBD1 (6 bases). In germline, CDR1 is SGHAT, CDR2 FQNNGV. V lost 5 bases and J 4 bases, leaving 17 bases between the germline ends. The CDR3 is made up of 15 amino acids. CDR3: CASSPTQGQGTEAFF. The CDR3, as DNA: TGTGCCAGCAGCCCTACTCAGGGGCAGGGCACTGAAGCTTTCTTT.

The chain links TRBV28 to TRBJ1-5, with D possibly TRBD1 on 6 matching bases. Germline CDR1 reads MDHEN; CDR2 reads SYDVKM. V gave up 5 bases and J gave up 2 bases, with 19 bases separating them. This CDR3 has 17 amino acids. The CDR3 DNA sequence: TGTGCCAGCAGTCCCTCCTGGGTAGGGGGAGGCAATCAGCCCCAGCATTTT. Amino acid sequence: CASSPSWVGGGNQPQHF.

This clonotype was detected many times. The rearrangement uses TRBV6-1 and TRBJ2-1; 9 bases map to TRBD2. The V segment lost 7 bases and the J segment 6 bases; nucleotides outside the gene matches: 7. Per the germline V gene, CDR1 is MNHNS and CDR2 is SASEGT. This CDR3 spans 14 amino acids. The DNA for the CDR3 is TGTGCCAGCACGAAAGCGGGAGGTTTCAATGAGCAGTTCTTC. Amino acids: CASTKAGGFNEQFF.

This clonotype has more than one count but fewer than ten. This chain connects TRBV7-6 to TRBJ2-7; 11 bases map to TRBD1. CDR3 length equals 15 residues. Trimming at V came to 3 bases and at J to 5 bases, leaving 6 bases not matched to a gene. Germline V gives CDR1 SGHVS, CDR2 FNYEAQ. The CDR3 region is CASSFRTGGFDEQYF. CDR3 DNA sequence: TGTGCCAGCAGCTTTCGGACAGGGGGCTTCGACGAGCAGTACTTC. Full variable domain (remainder filled in from reference TRBV7-6 and TRBJ2-7): GAGVSQSPRYKVTKRGQDVALRCDPISGHVSLYWYRQALGQGPEFLTYFNYEAQQDKSGLPNDRFSAERPEGSISTLTIQRTEQRDSAMYRCASSFRTGGFDEQYFGPGTRLTVT.

The CDR3 coding sequence is TGTGCCAGCAGACCACTAGCGGGAGAGGTATATGAGCAGTTCTTC. It is translated as CASRPLAGEVYEQFF. The chain recombines TRBV6-2 or TRBV6-3 with TRBJ2-1, with TRBD2 identical over 11 bases. The CDR3 totals 15 residues. V shed 6 bases and J 8 bases; nucleotides not matched to a gene: 9. CDR1 and CDR2 (germline): MNHEY, SVGEGT.

This clonotype was found once. This sequence joins TRBV29-1 and TRBJ1-1; possibly TRBD1 for D (5 bases). The germline V gene encodes CDR1 SQVTM and CDR2 ANQGSEA. The V and J ends lost 7 bases and 5 bases respectively, with 11 bases between them. This CDR3 is built from 11 residues. CDR3 sequence reads: CSATDRTEAFF. The DNA for the CDR3 is TGCAGCGCGACAGACCGAACTGAAGCTTTCTTT.

The table lists this clonotype with a few counts. The chain has TRBV18 and TRBJ1-5; tentative D call: TRBD1 (6 bases). V shed 1 base and J shed 5 bases, with 6 bases lying between them. This CDR3 has 13 amino acids. The V gene's germline CDR1 is KGHSH and CDR2 LQKENI. In DNA form, the CDR3 reads TGTGCCAGCTCACCACAGGGGGATCAGCCCCAGCATTTT. Translation: CASSPQGDQPQHF. The entire variable domain, with the rest obtained from reference TRBV18 and TRBJ1-5, is as follows: NAGVMQNPRHLVRRRGQEARLRCSPMKGHSHVYWYRQLPEEGLKFMVYLQKENIIDESGMPKERFSAEFPKEGPSILRIQQVVRGDSAAYFCASSPQGDQPQHFGDGTRLSIL.

The chain carries TRBV3-1 and TRBJ1-5, with 7 bases lining up with TRBD1. There are 16 residues in the CDR3. Losses at the gene ends were 4 bases for V and 3 bases for J; bases not matched to a gene: 9. The germline CDR1 and CDR2 sequences are LGHDT and YNNKEL (reference sequence). The CDR3 nucleotides are TGTGCCAGCAGCCCCTCCCTTGGACAGGCCAATCAGCCCCAGCATTTT. It translates to CASSPSLGQANQPQHF.

Note on this clonotype: A much more abundant neighbour one base away suggests this may be a read error. The chain is built from TRBV4-3 and TRBJ2-6, with D perhaps TRBD1 (5 bases). Germline V gene sequence: CDR1 LGHNA, CDR2 YSLEER. CDR3 length: 16 residues. The CDR3 region is CASSQDVGSGAKVLTF. As DNA, the CDR3 is TGCGCCAGCAGCCAAGATGTCGGTTCTGGGGCCAAAGTCCTGACTTTC.

The V gene is TRBV4-3, the J gene TRBJ1-4, with a possible D match to TRBD1 (6 bases). This CDR3 has 15 residues. CDR1 LGHNA and CDR2 YSLEER come from the germline V gene. V lost 0 bases and J 3 bases, leaving 8 bases between the germline ends. The CDR3 region has the DNA TGCGCCAGCAGCCAAGACAGGGGTCCTAATGAAAAACTGTTTTTT. It encodes CASSQDRGPNEKLFF.

The chain is built from TRBV19 and TRBJ2-5; 7 positions agree with TRBD2. There are 15 residues in the CDR3. J was trimmed by 1 base and V by 7 bases; bases with no gene match: 9. Per the germline V gene, CDR1 is LNHDA and CDR2 is SQIVND (reference sequence). In DNA, the CDR3 is TGTGCCAGTACCCCGCGGGGCGGGAGCCAAGAGACCCAGTACTTC. This sequence encodes CASTPRGGSQETQYF. Combining the CDR3 with reference TRBV19 and TRBJ2-5 gives the whole variable domain DGGITQSPKYLFRKEGQNVTLSCEQNLNHDAMYWYRQDPGQGLRLIYYSQIVNDFQKGDIAEGYSVSREKKESFPLTVTSAQKNPTAFYLCASTPRGGSQETQYFGPGTRLLVL.

J is TRBJ2-5 and V is TRBV6-8, with 10 nucleotides matching TRBD2. CDR1 is MNHGY and CDR2 is SAAAGT in the germline V gene. The CDR3 length is 14 residues. The J segment lost 4 bases and the V segment lost 10 bases, leaving 9 bases of the junction unmatched. CDR3: CATDERGGGETQYF. The CDR3 DNA reads as TGTGCCACGGATGAGCGGGGGGGAGGAGAGACCCAGTACTTC.

Regarding this clonotype: A much larger clone lies one base from this, so it may be a read error. This chain uses TRBV12-3 or TRBV12-4 with TRBJ2-7; D is perhaps TRBD1 (6 bases). With 10 bases removed from V and 2 bases from J, the gap between germline ends came to 24 bases. The CDR3 sequence is 16 residues long. CDR3 in DNA: TGTGCCAACAGCCTGTTCGGGGTCAGGGGCCCCTACGAGCAGTACTTC. Its translation: CANSLFGVRGPYEQYF.

In this sample, this clonotype is medium-sized. The chain employs TRBV7-2 and TRBJ2-7, with 8 positions matching TRBD2. The CDR3 runs 15 residues. Per the germline V gene, CDR1 is SGHTA and CDR2 is FQGNSA. Unmatched junction bases numbered 6, after V lost 5 bases and J lost 0 bases. The CDR3 sequence is CASSPSGSSSYEQYF. CDR3 DNA: TGTGCCAGCAGCCCTAGCGGGTCCAGCTCCTACGAGCAGTACTTC. The whole variable domain, remainder taken from reference TRBV7-2 and TRBJ2-7, is GAGVSQSPSNKVTEKGKDVELRCDPISGHTALYWYRQSLGQGLEFLIYFQGNSAPDKSGLPSDRFSAERTGGSVSTLTIQRTQQEDSAVYLCASSPSGSSSYEQYFGPGTRLTVT.

V gene TRBV25-1 combines with J gene TRBJ1-3; the D is unclear. CDR3 length equals 16 residues. The V end was cut by 3 bases, the J end by 0 bases, with 12 bases between. Germline CDR1 MGHDK, CDR2 SYGVNS. CDR3 loop: CASSDPAGDSGNTIYF. CDR3 nucleotides: TGTGCCAGCAGTGACCCGGCCGGCGACTCTGGAAACACCATATATTTT.

This clonotype was counted at least ten times. The V call is TRBV7-2, the J call TRBJ2-3; the match to TRBD2 covers 14 bases. Germline values: CDR1 SGHTA, CDR2 FQGNSA. The V gene end was trimmed by 5 bases and the J gene end by 7 bases; junction bases not matched to a gene: 5. This CDR3 spans 15 amino acids. The CDR3 is CASSPGTSGRYTQYF. For the CDR3, the DNA is TGTGCCAGCAGCCCCGGGACTAGCGGGAGATATACGCAGTATTTT.